Listed below are T cell receptor beta chains from one sample, sequenced in a study of blood T cell repertoires in COVID-19. Clones were sequenced by immunoSEQ multiplex PCR, and TCRdb holds only the in-frame ones, with some missing. The table includes a few hundred thousand clones, approximately 81% detected once. Material: peripheral blood. The receptors were gathered from an elderly woman with acute or convalescent COVID-19. CDR3s include the opening cysteine and the closing phenylalanine or tryptophan. A D gene is named only where the DNA matches it firmly. Expanded clones get a size class; other rows say once, few or many, or leave the size out.

D gene	V gene	clone size	J gene	CDR3 DNA	CDR3 protein
-	TRBV7-2	-	TRBJ2-3	TGTGCCAGCAGCCCCGGACTAGATACGCAGTATTTT	CASSPGLDTQYF
-	TRBV11-2	-	TRBJ1-2	TGTGCCAGCAGCTTACGGGGAAACTATGGCTACACCTTC	CASSLRGNYGYTF
-	TRBV9	-	TRBJ1-3	TGTGCCAGCAGCGCCACTGGGGGCGCGGTAGGAAACACCATATATTTT	CASSATGGAVGNTIYF
TRBD1	TRBV11-3	few	TRBJ1-3	TGTGCCAGCAGCCTACCGGGACAGCCGAACACCATATATTTT	CASSLPGQPNTIYF
TRBD2	TRBV11-3	-	TRBJ2-7	TGTGCCAGCAGCTTAGATGCTAGCGGGGGTCGGAACGAGCAGTACTTC	CASSLDASGGRNEQYF
TRBD2	TRBV11-2	-	TRBJ2-7	TGTGCCAGCAGCTTAGGAACAGCGGGAGTGGGGGAGCAGTACTTC	CASSLGTAGVGEQYF
TRBD2	TRBV18	-	TRBJ2-3	TGTGCCAGCTCACGACTAGCGGGAGAGCTAGATACGCAGTATTTT	CASSRLAGELDTQYF
TRBD1	TRBV6-5	-	TRBJ1-3	TGTGCCAGCAGTACGGACAGGGGAAACACCATATATTTT	CASSTDRGNTIYF
TRBD2	TRBV24-1	-	TRBJ2-1	TGTGCCACCGGAAGCGGGAGCTCCTACAATGAGCAGTTCTTC	CATGSGSSYNEQFF
TRBD2	TRBV18	-	TRBJ2-2	TGTGCCAGCTCCCTCACTAGCGGGGAGCCGAACACCGGGGAGCTGTTTTTT	CASSLTSGEPNTGELFF
-	TRBV6-2/TRBV6-3	-	TRBJ2-7	TGTGCCAGCAGTTACTCCGCGGACATCTCCTACGAGCAGTACTTC	CASSYSADISYEQYF
-	TRBV10-3	-	TRBJ1-2	TGTGCCATCAGTGGCACAGGCTACACCTTC	CAISGTGYTF
TRBD1	TRBV6-5	-	TRBJ1-1	TGTGCCAGCAGTTACGGGACAGGGAACACTGAAGCTTTCTTT	CASSYGTGNTEAFF
-	TRBV11-2	-	TRBJ1-3	TGTGCCAGCAGCTTCACAGGGCCAGGCTCTGGAAACACCATATATTTT	CASSFTGPGSGNTIYF
-	TRBV6-5	few	TRBJ1-4	TGTGCCAGCAGACGAGATCCAACTAATGAAAAACTGTTTTTT	CASRRDPTNEKLFF
-	TRBV20-1	-	TRBJ1-2	TGCAGTGCTAGTGGTGGGGCCTACTCAAACTATGGCTACACCTTC	CSASGGAYSNYGYTF
-	TRBV5-1	-	TRBJ1-1	TGCGCCAGCAGCCCCCGAGGTTTAGATCGGAACACTGAAGCTTTCTTT	CASSPRGLDRNTEAFF
TRBD1	TRBV19	once	TRBJ1-3	TGTGCCAGTAGTATGCTTCAGGGGGCAAAGGGCAACACCATATATTTT	CASSMLQGAKGNTIYF
-	TRBV27	-	TRBJ2-7	TGTGCCAGCAGTTTATCACCCAGGGCCGAGCAGTACTTC	CASSLSPRAEQYF
TRBD1	TRBV13	few	TRBJ1-1	TGTGCCAGCAGGTGGAAGGGGGCCAGGAACACTGAAGCTTTCTTT	CASRWKGARNTEAFF
TRBD2	TRBV4-1	-	TRBJ2-1	TGCGCCAGCAGCCAGCCAACACTCCTTTTGGAGCGGGGCTACAATGAGCAGTTCTTC	CASSQPTLLLERGYNEQFF
-	TRBV5-1	-	TRBJ2-3	TGCGCCAGCAGACACGAATTAAGGGAGCGCACAGATACGCAGTATTTT	CASRHELRERTDTQYF
-	TRBV9	-	TRBJ2-7	TGTGCCAGCAGCGTAGCGGATTATACAGGGCTCGAGCAGTACTTC	CASSVADYTGLEQYF
-	TRBV9	-	TRBJ1-1	TGTGCCAGCAGCGCCTGGAGTGGTGTGAACACTGAAGCTTTCTTT	CASSAWSGVNTEAFF
-	TRBV12-3/TRBV12-4	-	TRBJ1-5	TGTGCCAGCGGGGCTCTTAGCAATCAGCCCCAGCATTTT	CASGALSNQPQHF
-	TRBV12-3/TRBV12-4	-	TRBJ1-3	TGTGCCAGCAGTTTGGCCCAGGGAAACACCATATATTTT	CASSLAQGNTIYF
-	TRBV12-3/TRBV12-4	-	TRBJ1-3	TGTGCCAGCAGCCCGACAGTTGGAAACACCATATATTTT	CASSPTVGNTIYF
-	TRBV30	-	TRBJ1-5	TGTGCCTGGAGTCCAAATCAGCCCCAGCATTTT	CAWSPNQPQHF
TRBD1	TRBV20-1	-	TRBJ1-3	TGCAGCGGGACAGGGGGAAACACCATATATTTT	CSGTGGNTIYF
-	TRBV6-2/TRBV6-3	few	TRBJ2-1	TGTGCCAGCAGTTATTACACAGGAGAGCAGTTCTTC	CASSYYTGEQFF
TRBD1	TRBV27	few	TRBJ1-5	TGTGCCAGCAGTCCTCAGGGGGTACAGGGTCAGCCCCAGCATTTT	CASSPQGVQGQPQHF
TRBD1	TRBV5-1	-	TRBJ1-1	TGCGCCAGCAGCTCGGACGGACAGGTAAGAGGGACTGAAGCTTTCTTT	CASSSDGQVRGTEAFF
-	TRBV3-1/TRBV3-2	few	TRBJ2-7	TGTGCCAGCAGCCAAGATCTTAAAGTCTCAGGTGAACAGTACTTC	CASSQDLKVSGEQYF
-	TRBV15	-	TRBJ1-2	TGTGCCACCAGCAGAGAAATGGAGGTTAACTATGGCTACACCTTC	CATSREMEVNYGYTF
-	TRBV5-1	-	TRBJ2-1	TGCGCCAGCAGCTTGGTGGGGGGTACCATAGGAGAGCAGTTCTTC	CASSLVGGTIGEQFF
TRBD1	TRBV28	-	TRBJ1-1	TGTGCCAGCCATGGGGACAGTCATGAAGCTTTCTTT	CASHGDSHEAFF
-	TRBV10-3	-	TRBJ2-1	TGTGCCATCAGTGAGGTCAGGGGAAACAATGAGCAGTTCTTC	CAISEVRGNNEQFF
-	TRBV30	-	TRBJ2-7	TGTGCCTGGGCCGAGAGTGGTTCCTACGAGCAGTACTTC	CAWAESGSYEQYF
TRBD1	TRBV18	-	TRBJ2-7	TGTGCCAGCTCATCTTGGGACAGCCCCTACGAGCAGTACTTC	CASSSWDSPYEQYF
-	TRBV11-3	-	TRBJ1-4	TGTGCCAGCAGCTGGTCACCAGGTGAAAAACTGTTTTTT	CASSWSPGEKLFF
-	TRBV7-3	once	TRBJ2-3	TGTGCCAGCAGCTTCGGAGTTTCAGATACGCAGTATTTT	CASSFGVSDTQYF
-	TRBV27	few	TRBJ1-1	TGTGCCAGCAGGACCTCTGACAGACTGAACACTGAAGCTTTCTTT	CASRTSDRLNTEAFF
-	TRBV6-4	-	TRBJ2-5	TGTGCCAGCAGTGACGGAGGGACCCAGTACTTC	CASSDGGTQYF
-	TRBV19	-	TRBJ2-2	TGTGCCAGTAGTACCGCCGGGGTGCCCGGGGAGCTGTTTTTT	CASSTAGVPGELFF
-	TRBV18	few	TRBJ1-1	TGTGCCAGCTCACCACCCGAACGGTGGAACACTGAAGCTTTCTTT	CASSPPERWNTEAFF
TRBD1	TRBV27	-	TRBJ1-2	TGTGCCAGCAGTATAACGGCCCTGGGGACAGGGGTTCCCTATGGCTACACCTTC	CASSITALGTGVPYGYTF
-	TRBV24-1	-	TRBJ2-5	TGTGCCACCCAAAGGGGGTACCAAGAGACCCAGTACTTC	CATQRGYQETQYF
-	TRBV4-2	-	TRBJ1-4	TGTGCCAGCAGCCAAGACCCGGGAGGTGGAGAGGTCGGTGAAAAACTGTTTTTT	CASSQDPGGGEVGEKLFF
TRBD2	TRBV19	-	TRBJ2-3	TGTGCCAGTAGTGCGGAGGCGGGGGGCCTAACAGATACGCAGTATTTT	CASSAEAGGLTDTQYF